Listed below are T cell receptor beta chains from one sample, sequenced in a study of read filtering for tumor transcriptome and immune sequencing. TCRdb re-called the reads with MiXCR, one entry per CDR3 protein. The table shows tens of thousands of distinct CDR3 sequences, with about 22% occurring only once. Source material: a population of CD138-negative cells sorted from bone marrow. Every receptor here comes from a donor aged 40 or older with multiple myeloma. Each CDR3 is given with its conserved first and last residue. D genes are given only for firm matches.

>TRBD2|TRBV19
CASSRAFLGTSGPYEQYF
>NA|TRBV18
CASSPFRAASVEHYEQYF
>NA|TRBV6-5
CASSYLLGGELFF
>NA|TRBV27
CASSLIVSDTQYF
>TRBD1|TRBV3-1
CASSQDLTGLMNTEAFF
>TRBD1|TRBV7-6
CASSLRTGAGANVLTF
>NA|TRBV28
CASSLSIRRATYEQYF
>TRBD1|TRBV29-1
CSVPGGHGNEAFF
>NA|TRBV5-1
CASSPSGGHPYNEQFF
>NA|TRBV9
CASSVVLSGANVLTF
>TRBD1|TRBV5-1
CASSMGQSTYNSPLHF
>NA|TRBV7-9
CASSLAVSHGELFF
>TRBD2|TRBV7-8
CASSGSGLAGANTGELFF
>TRBD2|TRBV3-1
CASSQASSGSDTQYF
>NA|TRBV7-6
CASSLGRNPYEQYF
>NA|TRBV14
CASSRWVQGVNEQFF
>TRBD1|TRBV6-6
CASSESGGRDNQPQHF
>NA|TRBV2
CASSGTAEYGYTF
>NA|TRBV7-9
CASSSKGPYEQYF
>NA|TRBV20-1
CSVPLRQPNQPQHF
>NA|TRBV7-9
CASSPGATNEKLFF
>TRBD1|TRBV20-1
CSARYGTGMNTEAFF
>TRBD2|TRBV12-3/TRBV12-4
CASSLGGGPLNEQFF
>NA|TRBV28
CASSLEPLSYNSPLHF
>NA|TRBV7-6
CASSSNPSDTQYF
>NA|TRBV5-1
CASSLWGTDVNEAFF
>TRBD2|TRBV3-1
CASSRLMVAGGPRETQYF
>NA|TRBV7-9
CASSLTDTEAFF
>TRBD2|TRBV3-1
CASSQDRGSYRHTQYF
>NA|TRBV12-3/TRBV12-4
CASTPAGELFF
>NA|TRBV5-4
CASSRADSTDTQYF
>NA|TRBV29-1
CSVIERGMNTEAFF
>TRBD2|TRBV12-3/TRBV12-4
CASSPASGIAKNIQYF
>NA|TRBV10-2
CASVRGVGTDTQYF
>NA|TRBV28
CASSSRLGGVGTDTQYF
>TRBD1|TRBV6-5
CASKGTGLWNTIYF
>TRBD1|TRBV18
CASSPVGQDLQETQYF
>NA|TRBV28
CASSLSGKDPKLFF
>TRBD2|TRBV7-6
CASSLETGGTETQYF
>NA|TRBV19
CASSVQGGTGELFF
>NA|TRBV5-6
CASSSLMTGNTEAFF
>NA|TRBV18
CASSASQGYEQYF
>NA|TRBV29-1
CSVAPKGVDTGELFF
>NA|TRBV24-1
CATSGLRRGDNNERFF
>NA|TRBV2
CASTQDGNTEAFF